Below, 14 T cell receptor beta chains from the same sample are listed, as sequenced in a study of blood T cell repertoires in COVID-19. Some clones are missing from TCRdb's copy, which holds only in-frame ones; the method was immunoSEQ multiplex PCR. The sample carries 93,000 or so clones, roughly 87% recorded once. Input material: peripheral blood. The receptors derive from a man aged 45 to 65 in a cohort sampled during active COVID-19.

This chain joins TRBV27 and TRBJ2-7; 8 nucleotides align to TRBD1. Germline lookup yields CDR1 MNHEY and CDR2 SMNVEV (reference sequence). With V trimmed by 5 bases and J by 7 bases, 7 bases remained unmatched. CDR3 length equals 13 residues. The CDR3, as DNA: TGTGCCAGCAGTCCCCGGACAGGGCGGGAGCAGTACGTC. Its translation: CASSPRTGREQYV.

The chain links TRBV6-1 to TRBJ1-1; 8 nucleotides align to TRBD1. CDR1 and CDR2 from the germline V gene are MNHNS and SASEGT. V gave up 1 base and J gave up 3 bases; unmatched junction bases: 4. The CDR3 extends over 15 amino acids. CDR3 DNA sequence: TGTGCCAGCAGTGAAGGTGACAGGGGATACACTGAAGCTTTCTTT. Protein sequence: CASSEGDRGYTEAFF.

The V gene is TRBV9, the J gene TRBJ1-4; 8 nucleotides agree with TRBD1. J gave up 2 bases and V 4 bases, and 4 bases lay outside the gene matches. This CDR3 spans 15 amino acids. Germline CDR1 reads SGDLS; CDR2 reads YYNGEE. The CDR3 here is CASSSRDRTNEKLFF. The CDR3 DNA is TGTGCCAGCAGCTCTCGGGACAGGACTAATGAAAAACTGTTTTTT.

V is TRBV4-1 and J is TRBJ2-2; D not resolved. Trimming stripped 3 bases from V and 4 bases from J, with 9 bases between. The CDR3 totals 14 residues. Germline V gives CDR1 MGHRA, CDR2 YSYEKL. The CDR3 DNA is TGCGCCAGCAGCCAGCTAGGCGGCACCGGGGAGCTGTTTTTT. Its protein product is CASSQLGGTGELFF.

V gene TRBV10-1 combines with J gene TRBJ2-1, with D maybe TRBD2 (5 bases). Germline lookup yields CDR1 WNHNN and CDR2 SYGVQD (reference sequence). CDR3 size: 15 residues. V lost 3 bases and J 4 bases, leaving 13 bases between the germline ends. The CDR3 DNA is TGCGCCAGCAGTGATGGGAGAATAGGATACAATGAGCAGTTCTTC. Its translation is CASSDGRIGYNEQFF.

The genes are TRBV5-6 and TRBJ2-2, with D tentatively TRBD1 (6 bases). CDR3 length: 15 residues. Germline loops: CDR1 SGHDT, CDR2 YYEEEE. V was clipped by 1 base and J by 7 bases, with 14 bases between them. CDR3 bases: TGTGCCAGCAGCTTGTGGGGGCCGGTTGGCGGGGAGCTGTTTTTT. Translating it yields CASSLWGPVGGELFF.

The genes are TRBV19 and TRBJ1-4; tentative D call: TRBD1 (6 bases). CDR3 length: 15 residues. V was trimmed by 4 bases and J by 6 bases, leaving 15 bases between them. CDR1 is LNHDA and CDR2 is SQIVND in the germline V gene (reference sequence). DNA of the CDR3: TGTGCCAGTAGTAATCGGGGGGGGGCCCATGAAAAACTGTTTTTT. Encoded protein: CASSNRGGAHEKLFF.

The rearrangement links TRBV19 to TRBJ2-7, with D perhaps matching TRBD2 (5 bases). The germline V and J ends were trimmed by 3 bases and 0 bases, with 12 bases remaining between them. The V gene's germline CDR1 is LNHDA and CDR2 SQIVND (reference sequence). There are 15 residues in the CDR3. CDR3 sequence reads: CASSIAVEASYEQYF. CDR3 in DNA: TGTGCCAGTAGTATTGCAGTGGAGGCCTCCTACGAGCAGTACTTC.

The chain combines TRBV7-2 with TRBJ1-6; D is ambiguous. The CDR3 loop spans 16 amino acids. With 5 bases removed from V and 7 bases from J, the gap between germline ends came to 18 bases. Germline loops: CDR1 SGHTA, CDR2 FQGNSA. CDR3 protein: CASSPKMSITNSPLHF. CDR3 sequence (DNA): TGTGCCAGCAGCCCCAAAATGAGTATTACCAATTCACCCCTCCACTTT.

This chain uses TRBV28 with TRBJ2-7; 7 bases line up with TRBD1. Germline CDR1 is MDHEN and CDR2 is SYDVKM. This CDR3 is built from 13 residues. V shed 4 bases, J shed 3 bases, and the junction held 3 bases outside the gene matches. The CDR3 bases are TGTGCCAGCAGTTCGGGACAGTTCTACGAGCAGTACGTC. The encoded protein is CASSSGQFYEQYV.

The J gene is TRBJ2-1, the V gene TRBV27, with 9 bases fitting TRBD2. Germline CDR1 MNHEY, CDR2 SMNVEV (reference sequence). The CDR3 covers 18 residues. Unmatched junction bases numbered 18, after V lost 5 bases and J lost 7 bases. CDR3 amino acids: CASSIKGAGGRLWNEQFF. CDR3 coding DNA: TGTGCCAGCAGTATTAAGGGAGCGGGGGGCCGTTTGTGGAATGAGCAGTTCTTC.

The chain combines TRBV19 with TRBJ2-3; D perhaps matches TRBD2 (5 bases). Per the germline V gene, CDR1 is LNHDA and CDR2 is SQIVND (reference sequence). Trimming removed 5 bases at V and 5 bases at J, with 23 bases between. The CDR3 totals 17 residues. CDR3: CASSGLRSIAGEDTQYF. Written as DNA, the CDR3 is TGTGCCAGTAGTGGCTTACGCAGCATAGCCGGGGAAGATACGCAGTATTTT.

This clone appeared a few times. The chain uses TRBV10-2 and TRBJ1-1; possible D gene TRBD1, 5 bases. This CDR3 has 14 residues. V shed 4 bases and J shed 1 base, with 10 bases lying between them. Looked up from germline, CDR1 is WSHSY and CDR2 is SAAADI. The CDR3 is CASSGVGGNTEAFF. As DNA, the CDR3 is TGCGCCAGCAGTGGGGTCGGGGGGAACACTGAAGCTTTCTTT.

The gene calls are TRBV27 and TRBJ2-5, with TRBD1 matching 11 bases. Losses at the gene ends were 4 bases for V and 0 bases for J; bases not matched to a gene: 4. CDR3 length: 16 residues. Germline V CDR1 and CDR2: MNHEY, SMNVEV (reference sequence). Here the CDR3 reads CASSSRDRGYQETQYF. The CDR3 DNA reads TGTGCCAGCAGTTCCCGGGACAGGGGGTACCAAGAGACCCAGTACTTC.